A selection of T cell receptor beta chains follows, all from one sample in a study of control samples from healthy donors and cancer patients. Method: immunoSEQ multiplex PCR; TCRdb's copy keeps in-frame clones and lacks some. The table has around 100,000 clones, more than 90% seen once; the top ten hold less than 3.5%. Sequencing was carried out using blood. The receptors shown here come from a human donor in good health. The donor label of this sample is uncertain. Each CDR3 is given with its conserved first and last residue. The D gene is left open where the match is weak. Only part of the rows carry a size: once, few, many, or a class if the clone is expanded.

NA	NA	TRBV13	TRBJ1-6	CASSLEQGGNNSPLHF	TGTGCCAGCAGCTTAGAACAGGGAGGGAATAATTCACCCCTCCACTTT
NA	NA	TRBV12-3/TRBV12-4	TRBJ1-1	CASSLLGSGAFF	TGTGCCAGCAGTTTGTTGGGGTCTGGAGCTTTCTTT
NA	TRBD2	TRBV24-1	TRBJ2-7	CATSDTVGGTDEQYF	TGTGCCACCAGTGACACAGTCGGGGGGACTGACGAGCAGTACTTC
NA	NA	TRBV25-1	TRBJ1-2	CASSESGTEYGYTF	TGTGCCAGCAGTGAATCGGGGACGGAATATGGCTACACCTTC
NA	NA	TRBV25-1	TRBJ1-3	CASSDPTESSGNTIYF	TGTGCCAGCAGTGACCCCACCGAAAGCTCTGGAAACACCATATATTTT
NA	NA	TRBV7-2	TRBJ1-3	CASSPASGNTIYF	TGTGCCAGCAGCCCCGCGAGCGGAAACACCATATATTTT
NA	NA	TRBV4-2	TRBJ1-5	CASSQPSEGNQPQHF	TGTGCCAGCAGCCAACCCAGCGAAGGCAATCAGCCCCAGCATTTT
NA	NA	TRBV10-3	TRBJ2-7	CAISEAGFPYEQYF	TGTGCCATCAGTGAGGCAGGGTTCCCCTACGAGCAGTACTTC
NA	NA	TRBV29-1	TRBJ1-2	CSVDLQDVYTF	TGCAGCGTTGATTTGCAGGACGTCTACACCTTC
NA	TRBD2	TRBV28	TRBJ2-4	CASSLNRGDIAKNIQYF	TGTGCCAGCAGTTTAAATCGGGGGGATATAGCCAAAAACATTCAGTACTTC
NA	NA	TRBV5-4	TRBJ1-1	CASSLSPGGFSEAFF	TGTGCCAGCAGCTTGAGTCCGGGGGGTTTCTCTGAAGCTTTCTTT
NA	NA	TRBV14	TRBJ1-3	CASSQSGFENTIYF	TGTGCCAGCAGCCAAAGTGGTTTCGAAAACACCATATATTTT
few	NA	TRBV12-3/TRBV12-4	TRBJ2-1	CASRQQGLSEQFF	TGTGCCAGCAGGCAACAGGGTTTAAGTGAGCAGTTCTTC